This TCR beta chain was captured in a study of T cells after posttransplantation cyclophosphamide (dated by TCRdb to 2016 to 2017). Study-level background: Using TRB sequencing, the study followed how the T cell repertoire reconstituted after myeloablative bone marrow transplantation in which posttransplantation cyclophosphamide served as GVHD prophylaxis. Antigen receptor sequencing covered samples from some 36 PTCy-treated patients and 16 of their related bone marrow donors. Blood from all 35 or so PTCy patients with 1-year posttransplant specimens was subjected to TRB sequencing. In 3 patients, up to roughly 3 additional blood samples taken between 2 and 5.2 years after transplant also underwent TRB sequencing, as did pretransplant blood from 4 patients. Because TRA and TRB clonality correlated tightly in eight or nine samples, later TCR analyses were limited to TRB. Public TRB sequences were checked against a database of over 3,500 sequences associated with responses to pathogens, tumor antigens, self-antigens and alloantigens.

Genomic DNA was used for TRB sequencing, which was performed with the immunoSEQ assay at survey resolution or with the hsTCRB kit. Per the source publication's procedure: The immunoSEQ software was used for initial read processing, and the LymphoSeq R package was used for repertoire analyses. Clonality was computed as 1 minus normalized Shannon entropy; Gini coefficient was also calculated for each TRB dataset. Phenotypes of unsorted samples were inferred by mapping TRB sequences from sorted subsets of the recipient or donor onto unsorted samples of the same recipient. Entries here come from immuneACCESS through TCRdb and include only in-frame sequences with V and J called. Some clones fail to appear in such tables; in the studies checked, an unresolved V gene covers under half of the shortfall, and the cause of the remainder is unknown. From that table come the V and J calls and clone size; the DNA was used to work out D and trimming. This sample comprises tens of thousands of clones, about 91% of them detected only once. Roughly 0.096% of the sample rests with the top ten.

Naive T cells were defined as viable CD3+CD4+ or CD3+CD8+ cells that were CCR7+CD45RA+CD45RO-CD95-CD27+CD28+. Peripheral blood samples were provided by related bone marrow donors on the day of marrow donation. Mononuclear cells from peripheral blood and bone marrow were separated by Ficoll-Hypaque density centrifugation and then cryopreserved. CD4+ and CD8+ T cells, including naive and memory subsets, were sorted by FACS on a FACSAria II. As concerns this clone: What this receptor recognizes is not known. There are no base qualities to consult, and no much larger clone falls within one base.

There are 13 amino acids in the CDR3, from cysteine to phenylalanine inclusive. Only the CDR3 portion is preserved as DNA: 39 bases, with reading frame beginning at the first base. After removal of 8 bases from V and 1 base from J, the junction retains 4 bases not matched to a gene. CDR1 MDHEN and CDR2 SYDVKM are derived from the germline V gene. What the authors observed across the whole study: Donor-recipient similarity was low at 1-2 months but rose over the first year, and later blood repertoires were often dominated by donor CD8+ memory clones. The TRB repertoires of T cells infiltrating skin or the GI tract showed only limited overlap with the TRB repertoires found in blood. Across about 40 patients, TRB clonality was highly associated with recipient CMV seropositivity and CMV reactivation, and diversity in PTCy patients was similar to diversity in CNI/methotrexate controls.

Sequenced: naive CD4+ T cells sorted from blood. This TCR was sampled from a man aged 30 to 39 in good health and a related stem cell transplant donor. The chain joins TRBV28 to TRBJ2-7, with TRBD1 matching 8 junction bases. The DNA sequence is given as TGTGCCAGCTTCGGACAGGGTTCCTACGAGCAGTACTTC. Its protein reads: CASFGQGSYEQYF.